Shown below are 22 T cell receptor beta chains from a single sample sequenced in a study of response to subunit inactivated influenza vaccine. TCRdb re-called the RT-PCR reads through MiXCR, storing one row per CDR3 protein. The table has over 150,000 distinct CDR3 sequences, approximately 15% seen once. The sample here was CD8+ T cells sorted from PBMCs, taken roughly 5 days after vaccination. These receptor sequences come from a man aged 45 to 65 who received an inactivated influenza vaccine.

The V and J genes are TRBV5-1 and TRBJ2-2; TRBD1 matches at 9 bases. The CDR3 is made up of 14 amino acids. Germline trimming cut 1 base from V and 6 bases from J; bases unmatched to any gene: 1. Germline V gives CDR1 SGHRS, CDR2 YFSETQ. The CDR3 is CASSLWTGAGELFF. The CDR3 DNA reads TGCGCCAGCAGCTTGTGGACAGGGGCCGGGGAGCTGTTTTTT.

This clonotype was seen repeatedly, ten times or more. The V call is TRBV20-1, the J call TRBJ1-5; D not certain. The CDR3 length is 15 residues. V shed 0 bases and J shed 0 bases, with 9 bases lying between them. Germline CDR1 reads DFQATT; CDR2 reads SNEGSKA (reference sequence). CDR3 sequence: CSARDYSHSNQPQHF. CDR3 DNA: TGCAGTGCTAGAGATTACAGTCATAGCAATCAGCCCCAGCATTTT.

At least ten counts were recorded for this clonotype. The V call is TRBV2, the J call TRBJ2-7; possible D gene TRBD1, 6 bases. This CDR3 is built from 14 residues. Deletions cut 7 bases from V and 2 bases from J, with 15 bases between. Germline V lookup: CDR1 SNHLY, CDR2 FYNNEI. DNA for the CDR3: TGTGCCAGCACTAGCTTAGACAGGCCCTACGAGCAGTACTTC. Encoded protein: CASTSLDRPYEQYF.

This clonotype was found a few times. The V call is TRBV12-3 or TRBV12-4, the J call TRBJ1-4, with 10 positions matching TRBD1. The V and J ends lost 6 bases and 4 bases, in that order; junction bases with no gene match: 8. CDR3 length: 16 residues. The CDR3, as DNA: TGTGCCAGCAGCCCGACAGGGGGCAAGGGTAATGAAAAACTGTTTTTT. Amino acids: CASSPTGGKGNEKLFF.

The V gene is TRBV11-2, the J gene TRBJ2-2; D is ambiguous. The germline gives CDR1 SGHAT, CDR2 FQNNGV. There are 12 residues in the CDR3. V was cut by 2 bases and J by 6 bases, with 4 bases left in between. For the CDR3, the DNA is TGTGCCAGCAGCTTATCAGCCGGGGAGCTGTTTTTT. Amino acid sequence: CASSLSAGELFF.

There are a few counts of this clonotype. CDR3 sequence: CSARAGANPSHEQYF. As DNA, the CDR3 is TGCAGTGCTAGAGCGGGGGCTAACCCGTCTCACGAGCAGTACTTC. The rearrangement uses TRBV20-1 and TRBJ2-7; D could derive from TRBD1 or TRBD2 (6 bases each). The CDR3 has 15 amino acids. Trimming stripped 1 base from V and 5 bases from J, with 18 bases between. Per the germline V gene, CDR1 is DFQATT and CDR2 is SNEGSKA (reference sequence).

The chain combines TRBV7-2 with TRBJ2-7; D gene uncertain. CDR3 length: 15 amino acids. V lost 1 base and J lost 5, with 15 bases in between. The germline V gene encodes CDR1 SGHTA and CDR2 FQGNSA. CDR3 coding DNA: TGTGCCAGCAGCTTAGAGGTTTACTGGGTCAACGAGCAGTACTTC. This gives the protein CASSLEVYWVNEQYF.

The rearrangement joins TRBV6-5 to TRBJ2-7; 8 bases map to TRBD1. With V trimmed by 4 bases and J by 0 bases, 5 bases remained unmatched. Germline-derived CDR1 and CDR2 are MNHEY and SVGAGI. The CDR3 contains 15 residues. The CDR3 region is CASSSLTGVSYEQYF. The CDR3 DNA reads TGTGCCAGCAGTTCCCTGACAGGGGTCTCCTACGAGCAGTACTTC.

The V and J genes are TRBV29-1 and TRBJ2-1, with 14 bases aligning to TRBD2. The CDR3 has 13 amino acids. The germline gives CDR1 SQVTM, CDR2 ANQGSEA. The V segment lost 5 bases and the J segment 8 bases; nucleotides outside the gene matches: 2. As DNA, the CDR3 is TGCAGCGTTAGACTAGCGGGAGGGTATGAGCAGTTCTTC. This gives the protein CSVRLAGGYEQFF.

This chain joins TRBV20-1 and TRBJ2-3, with 8 positions matching TRBD2. After removal of 0 bases from V and 4 bases from J, the junction contained 6 bases not matched to a gene. The germline V gene encodes CDR1 DFQATT and CDR2 SNEGSKA (reference sequence). The CDR3 is 15 amino acids. DNA of the CDR3: TGCAGTGCTAGAGATATTAGCGGGATCGCAGATACGCAGTATTTT. Amino acids: CSARDISGIADTQYF.

This clonotype was picked up a small number of times. This CDR3 is CASSYGTADGYTF. The CDR3 bases are TGTGCCAGCAGTTATGGGACAGCCGATGGCTACACCTTC. The V gene is TRBV6-6, the J gene TRBJ1-2; 7 bases fit TRBD1. Unmatched junction bases numbered 4, after V lost 3 bases and J lost 6 bases. Germline V gene lookup returns CDR1 MNHNY and CDR2 SVGAGI (reference sequence). The length of the CDR3 is 13 residues.

This clonotype was detected a few times. The V gene is TRBV15, the J gene TRBJ2-1, with unresolved D. CDR1 and CDR2 (germline): LNHNV, YYDKDF (reference sequence). CDR3 length equals 16 residues. V was trimmed by 4 bases and J by 4 bases, leaving 17 bases between them. CDR3 sequence (DNA): TGTGCCACCAGCACCGGAGATGTGGGGATTTACAATGAGCAGTTCTTC. Protein: CATSTGDVGIYNEQFF.

The sample holds a few counts of this clonotype. CDR3 loop: CASSLAEVGSPLHF. The CDR3 bases are TGTGCCAGCAGTTTAGCAGAGGTGGGTTCACCCCTCCACTTT. This sequence joins TRBV28 and TRBJ1-6; D is uncertain. The V gene lost 2 bases and the J gene lost 9 bases, with 11 bases spanning the gap. CDR1 is MDHEN and CDR2 is SYDVKM in the germline V gene. This CDR3 region has 14 residues.

The chain links TRBV28 to TRBJ2-7; D is possibly TRBD2 (7 bases). This CDR3 is 14 amino acids long. Germline loops: CDR1 MDHEN, CDR2 SYDVKM. The V gene lost 7 bases and the J gene lost 5 bases, with 18 bases spanning the gap. CDR3 protein: CASKGGLLLDEQYF. CDR3 DNA sequence: TGTGCCAGCAAGGGGGGGCTCTTACTCGACGAGCAGTACTTC.

This clonotype appeared a few times. V gene TRBV6-5 combines with J gene TRBJ2-3, with D unresolved. Trimming pared 1 base from V and 0 bases from J, leaving 8 bases between. Germline values: CDR1 MNHEY, CDR2 SVGAGI. CDR3 length: 15 residues. CDR3 sequence: CASSYLHPSTDTQYF. The CDR3 coding sequence is TGTGCCAGCAGTTACTTACACCCTAGCACAGATACGCAGTATTTT.

With regard to this clonotype: An end of the junction differs from the germline gene, which may be a read error. The chain carries TRBV5-6 and TRBJ2-1, with TRBD1 matching over 12 bases. CDR3 length equals 14 residues. Germline values: CDR1 SGHDT, CDR2 YYEEEE. This CDR3 reads CAISPGTGGCEQFF. CDR3 nucleotide sequence: TGTGCCATCAGCCCCGGGACAGGGGGCTGTGAGCAGTTCTTC.

This clonotype was counted a few times. This chain connects TRBV19 to TRBJ1-5, with D perhaps TRBD1 (5 bases). V shed 3 bases and J shed 1 base, with 10 bases lying between them. This CDR3 has 15 residues. Germline lookup yields CDR1 LNHDA and CDR2 SQIVND (reference sequence). CDR3 loop: CASSIDSGSNQPQHF. CDR3 nucleotide sequence: TGTGCCAGTAGTATCGACAGCGGGAGCAATCAGCCCCAGCATTTT. Looking up the rest from reference TRBV19 and TRBJ1-5 gives the full variable domain: DGGITQSPKYLFRKEGQNVTLSCEQNLNHDAMYWYRQDPGQGLRLIYYSQIVNDFQKGDIAEGYSVSREKKESFPLTVTSAQKNPTAFYLCASSIDSGSNQPQHFGDGTRLSIL.

V gene TRBV11-2 combines with J gene TRBJ2-7; D perhaps matches TRBD2 (5 bases). Germline CDR1 and CDR2: SGHAT and FQNNGV. The length of the CDR3 is 15 residues. Trimming cost V 1 base and J 3 bases, with 13 bases left between them. The chain's CDR3 is CASSLGPGLNYEQYF. Here the CDR3 DNA reads TGTGCCAGCAGCTTAGGGCCAGGACTCAACTACGAGCAGTACTTC. Using reference TRBV11-2 and TRBJ2-7 for the parts outside the CDR3, the full variable domain is EAGVAQSPRYKIIEKRQSVAFWCNPISGHATLYWYQQILGQGPKLLIQFQNNGVVDDSQLPKDRFSAERLKGVDSTLKIQPAKLEDSAVYLCASSLGPGLNYEQYFGPGTRLTVT.

This clonotype was detected only a few times. This sequence joins TRBV10-2 and TRBJ1-4, with D maybe TRBD1 (5 bases). CDR1 WSHSY and CDR2 SAAADI come from the germline V gene. The CDR3 extends over 13 amino acids. The V end lost 5 bases, the J end lost 13 bases, and 17 bases lay between the germline ends. The CDR3 spells CASSPSTGGRLFF. Here the CDR3 DNA reads TGCGCCAGCAGTCCGTCTACAGGAGGGCGACTGTTTTTT.

In this sample, this clonotype turned up a few times. The chain uses TRBV7-3 and TRBJ2-1; D is perhaps TRBD1 (5 bases). Germline lookup yields CDR1 SGHTA and CDR2 FQGTGA. Trimming cost V 2 bases and J 7 bases, with 15 bases left between them. The CDR3 consists of 15 residues. This chain's CDR3 is CASSLGIGAENEQFF. CDR3 nucleotide sequence: TGTGCCAGCAGCTTAGGGATTGGGGCGGAAAATGAGCAGTTCTTC.

CDR3 sequence: CASSQVMGDYEQYF. In DNA, the CDR3 is TGCGCCAGCAGCCAAGTAATGGGGGACTACGAGCAGTACTTC. V usage is TRBV4-1 and J usage is TRBJ2-7; D might be TRBD1 or TRBD2, each matching 5 bases. This CDR3 has 14 amino acids. Trimming stripped 1 base from V and 3 bases from J, with 10 bases between. Germline V gene lookup returns CDR1 MGHRA and CDR2 YSYEKL.

The chain combines TRBV27 with TRBJ1-2, with D possibly TRBD1 on 5 matching bases. The CDR3 runs 14 residues. From germline, CDR1 is MNHEY and CDR2 SMNVEV (reference sequence). Deletions cut 5 bases from V and 2 bases from J, with 12 bases between. The CDR3 DNA is TGTGCCAGCAGTAGGACCCGGGGGAACTATGGCTACACCTTC. Its translation is CASSRTRGNYGYTF.